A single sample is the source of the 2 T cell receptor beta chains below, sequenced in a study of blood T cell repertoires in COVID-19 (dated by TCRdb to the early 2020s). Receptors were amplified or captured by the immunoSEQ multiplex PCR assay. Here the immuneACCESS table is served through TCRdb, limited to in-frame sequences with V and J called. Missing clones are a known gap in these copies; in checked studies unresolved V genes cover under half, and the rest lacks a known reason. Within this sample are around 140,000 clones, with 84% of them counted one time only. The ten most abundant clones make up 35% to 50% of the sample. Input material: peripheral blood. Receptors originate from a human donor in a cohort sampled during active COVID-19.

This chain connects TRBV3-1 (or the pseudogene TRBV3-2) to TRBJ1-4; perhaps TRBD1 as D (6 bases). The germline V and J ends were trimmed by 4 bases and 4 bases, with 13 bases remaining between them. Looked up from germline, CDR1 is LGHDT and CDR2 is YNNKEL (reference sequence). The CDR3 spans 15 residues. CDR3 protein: CASSPRQADNEKLFF. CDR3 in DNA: TGTGCCAGCAGCCCTCGACAGGCTGATAATGAAAAACTGTTTTTT.

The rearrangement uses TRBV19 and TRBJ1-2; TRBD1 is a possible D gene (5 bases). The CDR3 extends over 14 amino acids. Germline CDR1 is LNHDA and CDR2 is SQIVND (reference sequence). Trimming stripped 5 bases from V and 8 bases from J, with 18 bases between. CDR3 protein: CASSATTVAGGYTF. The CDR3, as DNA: TGTGCCAGTAGTGCAACGACAGTAGCCGGCGGCTACACCTTC.